The present T cell receptor beta chain was sequenced within a study of blood T cell repertoires in COVID-19. Study-level background: Some COVID-19 samples were acute and others convalescent; all came from the United States, Italy and Spain. The analysed material was cDNA or gDNA that came from T cells, B-cell-depleted T cells, or PBMCs.

J gave up 0 bases and V 7 bases, and 9 bases lay outside the gene matches. Germline lookup yields CDR1 SGHVS and CDR2 FNYEAQ. There are 17 residues in the CDR3. Authors' analysis steps: From reference gene primer amplification, estimates of nucleated cell counts were derived. Some clones are missing from TCRdb's copy, which holds only in-frame ones; the method was immunoSEQ multiplex PCR. Clone size and V and J calls were adopted from that table, with D and trimming inferred from the DNA. The data show 50,000 to 60,000 clones, about nine tenths seen once. Sequencing used peripheral blood. V gene TRBV7-6 combines with J gene TRBJ2-6; 7 bases agree with TRBD1. The clonotype was recovered from a man aged 55 to 70 with acute or convalescent COVID-19. In nucleotides, the CDR3 is TGTGCCAGCACTAACAGGGGTCTAAGCTCTGGGGCCAACGTCCTGACTTTC. It translates to CASTNRGLSSGANVLTF.